The TCR beta chain described here comes from a study of blood T cell repertoires in COVID-19. Whole-study context: Nucleic acid was either cDNA or gDNA, and it came from T cells, B-cell-depleted T cells, or PBMCs.

This CDR3 region has 13 residues. The ends were cut back, 1 base at V and 6 bases at J, with 7 bases in the middle. Germline CDR1 SGHAT, CDR2 FQNNGV. Study processing details: Quantification of nucleated cells was approximated via reference gene primer amplification. TCRdb keeps only in-frame clones here, not all; method: immunoSEQ multiplex PCR. For V, J and clone size, that table is used; D and trimming come from the DNA. The top ten clones hold 2.2% of a sample with around 250,000 clones, 86% of them seen once. The TCR sequence derives from a young man who had recovered from COVID-19. Sequencing was carried out using peripheral blood. This chain joins TRBV11-2 and TRBJ1-5, with D perhaps matching TRBD1 (5 bases). The CDR3 nucleotides are TGTGCCAGCAGCTTAGCAGGGCCTCAGCCCCAGCATTTT. This codes for CASSLAGPQPQHF.